The clone carrying this T cell receptor beta chain has at least ten counts. The source of the sample is a study of T cells in Graves' hyperthyroidism and ophthalmopathy. Authors of the study amplified TCR beta CDR3 regions from RNA transcripts. HTBI primers were the set used in a first-round RT-PCR of the TCR CDR3. One entry per CDR3 protein results from TCRdb running MiXCR on the multiplex PCR reads. The profile shows a few hundred thousand distinct CDR3 sequences, about 14% of them singletons. Patients were excluded because of uncontrolled infection, other autoimmune disease, pregnancy or lactation. The V end was cut by 4 bases, the J end by 5 bases, with 15 bases between. There are 14 residues in the CDR3. CDR1 and CDR2 (germline): SGHKS, YYEKEE (reference sequence).

Sequencing was carried out using blood. The chain carries TRBV5-5 and TRBJ1-1; a possible D gene is TRBD1 (5 bases). The sequence was obtained from a woman younger than 45 with Graves' ophthalmopathy. The CDR3 bases are TGTGCCAGCAGCCTCGGTGAGGGACCGACTGAAGCTTTCTTT. Its translation: CASSLGEGPTEAFF.